The next 20 T cell receptor beta chains were all read from a single sample in a study of shared clonotypes between healthy human individuals. Measured with immunoSEQ multiplex PCR; TCRdb has only the in-frame clones, and not every one. The table has 600,000 to 800,000 clones, over 55% seen once. The specimen was memory CD4+ T cells sorted from blood. Specified subset: CD45RA-negative fraction. Receptor source: a woman aged 25 to 39 in good health.

CDR3 DNA sequence: TGCAGCGTTGAAAGGCAGGCCCGGGGGGGGCAGTTCTTC. Encoded protein: CSVERQARGGQFF. The chain recombines TRBV29-1 with TRBJ2-1, with TRBD2 identical over 8 bases. Trimming at V came to 2 bases and at J to 12 bases, leaving 9 bases not matched to a gene. CDR3 length equals 13 residues. Germline loops: CDR1 SQVTM, CDR2 ANQGSEA.

The chain carries TRBV6-5 and TRBJ1-5; a weak D match, TRBD1 (5 bases). CDR1 MNHEY and CDR2 SVGAGI come from the germline V gene. There are 15 residues in the CDR3. Trimming cost V 6 bases and J 1 base, with 13 bases left between them. The CDR3 bases are TGTGCCAGCAGCCTTGATGGGGGAAGCAATCAGCCCCAGCATTTT. This sequence encodes CASSLDGGSNQPQHF.

The V gene is TRBV28, the J gene TRBJ1-1; D might be TRBD1 (5 bases). V lost 6 bases to trimming and J lost 5 bases, with 25 bases between them. CDR1 is MDHEN and CDR2 is SYDVKM in the germline V gene. The CDR3 runs to 17 residues. Here the CDR3 reads CASSSPGWGGLGTEAFF. CDR3 nucleotide sequence: TGTGCCAGCAGCTCCCCAGGATGGGGGGGGTTAGGTACTGAAGCTTTCTTT.

This rearrangement joins TRBV18 to TRBJ1-3, with 12 nucleotides matching TRBD1. Per germline, CDR1 KGHSH and CDR2 LQKENI. The length of the CDR3 is 15 residues. V shed 3 bases and J 8 bases; nucleotides not matched to a gene: 5. CDR3 residues: CASSPQGTGGYTIYF. CDR3 nucleotides: TGTGCCAGCTCACCCCAAGGGACAGGGGGCTACACCATATATTTT.

This clone was seen just once. This chain connects TRBV4-1 to TRBJ2-3, with TRBD2 matching over 8 bases. Germline V gives CDR1 MGHRA, CDR2 YSYEKL. CDR3 length equals 19 residues. The junction had 19 bases not matched to a gene; V was cut back by 6 bases and J by 2 bases. Written as DNA, the CDR3 is TGCGCCAGCAGAAACTTAGCGGGGCGCGCGGGGGGAAACACAGATACGCAGTATTTT. Protein: CASRNLAGRAGGNTDTQYF.

This clone was seen a handful of times. The genes are TRBV20-1 and TRBJ2-5, with D hard to call. There are 11 residues in the CDR3. V lost 3 bases to trimming and J lost 6 bases, with 8 bases between them. Germline V gene lookup returns CDR1 DFQATT and CDR2 SNEGSKA (reference sequence). CDR3 region: CSARTAKTQYF. DNA for the CDR3: TGCAGTGCTAGGACCGCAAAGACCCAGTACTTC.

The genes are TRBV28 and TRBJ1-5; unclear D gene. V was pared by 6 bases and J by 7 bases, with 19 bases between. Germline-derived CDR1 and CDR2 are MDHEN and SYDVKM. CDR3 size: 15 residues. The CDR3 sequence: CASSPRVPLIQPQHF. The CDR3 DNA sequence: TGTGCCAGCAGCCCCCGGGTTCCACTTATCCAGCCCCAGCATTTT.

As for this clone: The junction departs from the called germline gene at one end, perhaps through a read error. CDR3 nucleotide sequence: TGCAGCGTATTGGGTTGGGGAGAGGCCCAGTACTTC. It yields the protein CSVLGWGEAQYF. The chain uses TRBV29-1 and TRBJ2-5; TRBD2 might be the D (5 bases). Per the germline V gene, CDR1 is SQVTM and CDR2 is ANQGSEA. This CDR3 contains 12 residues.

Many counts were recorded for this clone. The rearrangement joins TRBV10-3 to TRBJ1-3; D call uncertain. Trimming left V 10 bases short and J 0 bases short, with 16 bases between. The CDR3 loop spans 15 amino acids. CDR1 and CDR2 (germline): ENHRY, SYGVKD. The CDR3 reads CATADLVNSGNTIYF. The CDR3 nucleotides read TGTGCCACCGCTGACTTAGTAAACTCTGGAAACACCATATATTTT.

This clone showed up just once. The chain links TRBV29-1 to TRBJ2-7; D remains unclear. Trimming took off 7 bases at V and 4 bases at J, with 11 bases between the two ends. The germline CDR1 and CDR2 sequences are SQVTM and ANQGSEA. The CDR3 loop spans 11 amino acids. The CDR3 sequence is CSGIDAYEQYF. The CDR3 DNA reads TGCAGCGGGATCGACGCTTACGAGCAGTACTTC.

The chain is built from TRBV10-1 and TRBJ2-2, with D possibly TRBD1 on 5 matching bases. CDR1 is WNHNN and CDR2 is SYGVQD in the germline V gene (reference sequence). The CDR3 spans 15 residues. Trimming shortened V by 6 bases and J by 0 bases, and 11 bases separated the two germline ends. The CDR3 sequence: CASSGHLTNTGELFF. The CDR3 nucleotides read TGCGCCAGCAGCGGACACCTCACGAACACCGGGGAGCTGTTTTTT.

This rearrangement joins TRBV5-1 to TRBJ2-3, with D possibly being TRBD1 or TRBD2 (5 bases each). The V end was cut by 1 base, the J end by 2 bases, with 20 bases between. This CDR3 contains 18 residues. Germline CDR1 is SGHRS and CDR2 is YFSETQ. Written as DNA, the CDR3 is TGCGCCAGCAGCTTGCCGGGGTCTTGGAGTGGGACCACAGATACGCAGTATTTT. Translation: CASSLPGSWSGTTDTQYF.

In this sample, this clone turned up a few times. The chain has TRBV5-4 and TRBJ2-2; 9 bases are shared with TRBD1. The CDR3 loop spans 16 amino acids. Trimming cost V 7 bases and J 5 bases; bases outside gene matches: 12. CDR1 and CDR2 from the germline V gene are SGHNT and YYREEE (reference sequence). The DNA of the CDR3 is TGTGCCAGCCGTACTATTGACAGGGGGGGAACCGGGGAGCTGTTTTTT. It translates to CASRTIDRGGTGELFF.

V and J are TRBV6-5 and TRBJ2-2; unclear D gene. V was shortened by 0 bases and J by 5 bases, with 13 bases between the two germline ends. There are 16 residues in the CDR3. The germline V gene encodes CDR1 MNHEY and CDR2 SVGAGI. The CDR3: CASSYSGQVGTGELFF. CDR3 nucleotides: TGTGCCAGCAGTTACTCTGGCCAGGTCGGGACCGGGGAGCTGTTTTTT.

The rearrangement joins TRBV5-1 to TRBJ1-1, with 8 bases aligning to TRBD1. CDR1 SGHRS and CDR2 YFSETQ come from the germline V gene. The junction had 7 bases not matched to a gene; V was cut back by 0 bases and J by 6 bases. CDR3 length equals 15 residues. This CDR3 is CASSLEGQVSAEAFF. The CDR3 nucleotides read TGCGCCAGCAGCTTGGAGGGACAGGTATCCGCTGAAGCTTTCTTT.

This clone showed up just a few times. The V call is TRBV5-1, the J call TRBJ2-7, with 9 bases aligning to TRBD2. J lost 2 bases, V lost 5 bases, and 8 bases had no gene match. Germline V gene data show CDR1 as SGHRS and CDR2 as YFSETQ. This CDR3 is 15 amino acids long. The CDR3 region is CASRSEREVPYEQYF. As DNA, the CDR3 is TGCGCCAGCAGGTCGGAGCGGGAGGTTCCCTACGAGCAGTACTTC.

The CDR3 coding sequence is TGTGCTAGTGGTTTAAGGCTCCCCGGAGGCACCGGGGAGCTGTTTTTT. Encoded protein: CASGLRLPGGTGELFF. V is TRBV12-5 and J is TRBJ2-2, with D possibly TRBD2 on 5 matching bases. V lost 3 bases and J lost 4, with 15 bases in between. The CDR3 totals 16 residues. The germline V gene encodes CDR1 LGHNT and CDR2 FRNRAP.

The J gene is TRBJ1-4, the V gene TRBV19; the D is unclear. The CDR3 contains 14 residues. The ends were cut back, 5 bases at V and 7 bases at J, with 14 bases in the middle. The germline V gene encodes CDR1 LNHDA and CDR2 SQIVND (reference sequence). CDR3 amino acids: CASSPHSSAEKLFF. The DNA for the CDR3 is TGTGCCAGTAGTCCCCACAGTTCAGCTGAAAAACTGTTTTTT.

Comments on this clone: A much larger clone is a single base away; this may be a read error. Other DNA sequences from this sample encode an identical CDR3 as well. The genes are TRBV28 and TRBJ2-1; D gene ambiguous. Germline CDR1 MDHEN, CDR2 SYDVKM. V was shortened by 4 bases and J by 3 bases, with 1 base between the two germline ends. CDR3 size: 11 residues. The DNA of the CDR3 is TGTGCCAGCAGTTACTACAATGAGCAGTTCTTC. As protein: CASSYYNEQFF.

The V and J genes are TRBV2 and TRBJ1-5, with D possibly being TRBD1 (6 bases). This CDR3 has 14 residues. Trimming took off 2 bases at V and 1 base at J, with 6 bases between the two ends. Germline CDR1 and CDR2: SNHLY and FYNNEI. CDR3 in amino acids: CASSEQGSNQPQHF. The CDR3 DNA reads TGTGCCAGCAGTGAACAGGGGAGCAATCAGCCCCAGCATTTT. Supplemented by reference TRBV2 and TRBJ1-5, the full variable domain reads EPEVTQTPSHQVTQMGQEVILRCVPISNHLYFYWYRQILGQKVEFLVSFYNNEISEKSEIFDDQFSVERPDGSNFTLKIRSTKLEDSAMYFCASSEQGSNQPQHFGDGTRLSIL.